This is a list of T cell receptor beta chains from one sample in a study of immune evolution from preneoplasia to lung adenocarcinoma. Sequenced by immunoSEQ multiplex PCR; TCRdb stores in-frame clones only, minus some. The sample lists about 21,000 clones; around three quarters were seen once. Sequenced material: FFPE invasive lung adenocarcinoma tissue. The receptors were gathered from a person aged 55 to 69 with lung adenocarcinoma. The CDR3 runs from the conserved cysteine through the conserved F or W. The order of the fields is CDR3 DNA, CDR3 protein, V gene, D gene, J gene, CDR3 length, clone size. A D gene is named only where the DNA matches it firmly. A clone size is listed for some rows: how often the clone was seen (once, few, many), or a class if it is expanded.

CDR3 DNA: TGTGCCAGTACCGGGACAGTAACCTACGAGCAGTACTTC
CDR3 protein: CASTGTVTYEQYF
V gene: TRBV2
D gene: TRBD1
J gene: TRBJ2-7
CDR3 length: 13
clone size: once

CDR3 DNA: TGTGCCAGCAGGGTGGCCAGGGAGGGACAGGGGAACACTGAAGCTTTCTTT
CDR3 protein: CASRVAREGQGNTEAFF
V gene: TRBV28
D gene: TRBD1
J gene: TRBJ1-1
CDR3 length: 17
clone size: .

CDR3 DNA: TGTGCCAGCCTGGGGAGGGCGGGAGGTTGGACCGGGGAGCTGTTTTTT
CDR3 protein: CASLGRAGGWTGELFF
V gene: TRBV7-2
D gene: TRBD2
J gene: TRBJ2-2
CDR3 length: 16
clone size: .

CDR3 DNA: TGTGCCAGCAGCTTACAGGCTGGTGGCTACACCTTC
CDR3 protein: CASSLQAGGYTF
V gene: TRBV7-9
D gene: .
J gene: TRBJ1-2
CDR3 length: 12
clone size: medium-sized

CDR3 DNA: TGTGCCAGCAGCTTGACGGGGCCGGGGACTGAAGCTTTCTTT
CDR3 protein: CASSLTGPGTEAFF
V gene: TRBV5-6
D gene: .
J gene: TRBJ1-1
CDR3 length: 14
clone size: .

CDR3 DNA: TGTGCCAGCAGCAGGGGACAGGGCGCCTACAATGAGCAGTTCTTC
CDR3 protein: CASSRGQGAYNEQFF
V gene: TRBV6-5
D gene: TRBD1
J gene: TRBJ2-1
CDR3 length: 15
clone size: once

CDR3 DNA: TGCGCCAGCAGCTTCCAGGGGGATCGTGAAAAACTGTTTTTT
CDR3 protein: CASSFQGDREKLFF
V gene: TRBV5-1
D gene: TRBD1
J gene: TRBJ1-4
CDR3 length: 14
clone size: .

CDR3 DNA: TGTGCCAGCAGCTTACTCCCGACAGGGCTGGGGAATGAGCAGTTCTTC
CDR3 protein: CASSLLPTGLGNEQFF
V gene: TRBV7-2
D gene: TRBD1
J gene: TRBJ2-1
CDR3 length: 16
clone size: .

CDR3 DNA: TGTGCCAGCGGAAGTCGACCCCAGCATTTT
CDR3 protein: CASGSRPQHF
V gene: TRBV28
D gene: .
J gene: TRBJ1-5
CDR3 length: 10
clone size: .

CDR3 DNA: TGTGCCAGCAGCACACAGGGTGGCTCCTACAATGAGCAGTTCTTC
CDR3 protein: CASSTQGGSYNEQFF
V gene: TRBV11-1
D gene: .
J gene: TRBJ2-1
CDR3 length: 15
clone size: .

CDR3 DNA: TGTGCCATCTCCAGAGGGGGAGACGGCAATCAGCCCCAGCATTTT
CDR3 protein: CAISRGGDGNQPQHF
V gene: TRBV10-3
D gene: .
J gene: TRBJ1-5
CDR3 length: 15
clone size: .

CDR3 DNA: TGCAGCGTTGAGAACGGCGGGGAGCTGTTTTTT
CDR3 protein: CSVENGGELFF
V gene: TRBV29-1
D gene: .
J gene: TRBJ2-2
CDR3 length: 11
clone size: .

CDR3 DNA: TGTGCCAGCGCATTAACGCACACCGGGGAGCTGTTTTTT
CDR3 protein: CASALTHTGELFF
V gene: TRBV27
D gene: .
J gene: TRBJ2-2
CDR3 length: 13
clone size: .

CDR3 DNA: TGTGCCAGCAGAGGTATAGGCTCCTACGAGCAGTACTTC
CDR3 protein: CASRGIGSYEQYF
V gene: TRBV7-8
D gene: .
J gene: TRBJ2-7
CDR3 length: 13
clone size: .

CDR3 DNA: TGTGCCAGCAGCTTAATGGCGGGGATCTACGAGCAGTACTTC
CDR3 protein: CASSLMAGIYEQYF
V gene: TRBV7-2
D gene: .
J gene: TRBJ2-7
CDR3 length: 14
clone size: .

CDR3 DNA: TGCGCCAGCAGCTTCCGGGAGGGCAGGCAGTATTTT
CDR3 protein: CASSFREGRQYF
V gene: TRBV5-1
D gene: TRBD2
J gene: TRBJ2-3
CDR3 length: 12
clone size: medium-sized

CDR3 DNA: TGTGCCAGCAGCCAACCCGGGTGGGGACTGAAACAAGAGACCCAGTACTTC
CDR3 protein: CASSQPGWGLKQETQYF
V gene: TRBV14
D gene: .
J gene: TRBJ2-5
CDR3 length: 17
clone size: .

CDR3 DNA: TGTGCCATCAGTCAGAGAATGGAGGAGACCCAGTACTTC
CDR3 protein: CAISQRMEETQYF
V gene: TRBV10-3
D gene: .
J gene: TRBJ2-5
CDR3 length: 13
clone size: .